This is a list of T cell receptor beta chains from one sample in a study of vaccination and CD4 T cells after COVID-19. The antigens these receptors bind are not known. TCRdb reanalysed the PCR reads using MiXCR and keeps one entry per CDR3 protein. Among roughly 22,000 distinct CDR3 sequences listed, less than 70% were seen once. The sample consisted of CD4+ T cells from blood, cultured in vitro. The source of these receptors is a human donor who had recovered from COVID-19. CDR3s include the opening cysteine and the closing phenylalanine or tryptophan. A D gene is named only where the DNA matches it firmly. A row's size may be missing; if present it is once, few, many or a size class.

D gene	V gene	J gene	clone size	CDR3 protein	CDR3 DNA
TRBD2	TRBV10-2	TRBJ2-2	NA	CASSASGRGSGELFF	TGCGCCAGCAGCGCTAGCGGGAGGGGCTCCGGGGAGCTGTTTTTT
TRBD2	TRBV20-1	TRBJ2-3	NA	CSASLAGGADTQYF	TGCAGTGCTAGCCTAGCGGGAGGAGCAGATACGCAGTATTTT
NA	TRBV7-9	TRBJ1-5	NA	CASSLAQGIQPQHF	TGTGCCAGCAGCTTAGCGCAAGGGATTCAGCCCCAGCATTTT
TRBD1	TRBV11-3	TRBJ2-1	NA	CASSLGTGPFSYNEQFF	TGTGCCAGCAGCTTAGGGACAGGCCCGTTTTCCTACAATGAGCAGTTCTTC
NA	TRBV4-3	TRBJ1-5	NA	CASSQGRGNQPQHF	TGCGCCAGCAGCCAAGGCAGAGGCAATCAGCCCCAGCATTTT
NA	TRBV20-1	TRBJ2-5	NA	CSARGLAGRLETQYF	TGCAGTGCTAGGGGTTTGGCGGGACGGCTCGAGACCCAGTACTTC
NA	TRBV12-3/TRBV12-4	TRBJ2-6	NA	CASSLRSGANVLTF	TGTGCCAGCAGTTTAAGGTCTGGGGCCAACGTCCTGACTTTC
NA	TRBV27	TRBJ2-5	once	CASGRETQYF	TGTGCCAGCGGGCGGGAGACCCAGTACTTC
TRBD2	TRBV11-2	TRBJ2-5	NA	CASSSGGTRIFETQYF	TGTGCCAGCAGCTCCGGGGGGACTAGGATCTTCGAGACCCAGTACTTC
TRBD1	TRBV20-1	TRBJ1-4	few	CSARGGQGANEKLFF	TGCAGTGCTAGAGGGGGTCAGGGGGCGAATGAAAAACTGTTTTTT
NA	TRBV7-9	TRBJ2-3	few	CASGKVLAKSTDTQYF	TGTGCCAGCGGGAAGGTGTTGGCGAAAAGCACAGATACGCAGTATTTT
NA	TRBV20-1	TRBJ1-5	few	CSVCWSNQPQHF	TGCAGTGTTTGCTGGAGCAATCAGCCCCAGCATTTT
NA	TRBV7-2	TRBJ1-3	NA	CASSLPRGSGNTIYF	TGTGCCAGCAGCTTACCGAGGGGATCTGGAAACACCATATATTTT
NA	TRBV7-2	TRBJ1-6	NA	CASSLGTVSNSPLHF	TGTGCCAGCAGCTTAGGGACCGTCAGTAATTCACCCCTCCACTTT
TRBD1	TRBV20-1	TRBJ1-2	few	CSAWDSYGYTF	TGCAGTGCGTGGGACAGCTATGGCTACACCTTC
NA	TRBV7-2	TRBJ2-1	few	CASSLTVSGYNEQFF	TGTGCCAGCAGTTTAACGGTCTCTGGCTACAATGAGCAGTTCTTC
NA	TRBV20-1	TRBJ1-2	NA	CSALDRGYTF	TGCAGTGCCCTAGATCGAGGCTACACCTTC
TRBD1	TRBV4-1	TRBJ1-2	NA	CASSQLDRDGYTF	TGCGCCAGCAGCCAACTCGACAGGGATGGCTACACCTTC
NA	TRBV27	TRBJ1-2	NA	CASSPRGGGYGYTF	TGTGCCAGCAGTCCCAGGGGAGGGGGGTATGGCTACACCTTC
NA	TRBV30	TRBJ1-6	NA	CAWNTNRHSPLHF	TGTGCCTGGAATACTAATCGGCATTCACCCCTCCACTTT
NA	TRBV20-1	TRBJ1-2	NA	CSAREGGGVGGYTF	TGCAGTGCTAGAGAGGGTGGGGGGGTTGGTGGCTACACCTTC
NA	TRBV7-2	TRBJ1-2	NA	CASSLGLVGTYGYTF	TGTGCCAGCAGCTTAGGCCTTGTTGGGACCTATGGCTACACCTTC
NA	TRBV28	TRBJ1-2	few	CASSTPTWGYTF	TGTGCCAGCAGCACGCCGACTTGGGGCTACACCTTC
NA	TRBV6-1	TRBJ2-5	few	CASSDRGKQETQYF	TGTGCCAGCAGTGACAGGGGAAAACAAGAGACCCAGTACTTC
NA	TRBV18	TRBJ1-2	once	CASSPRETEGYTF	TGTGCCAGCTCACCCCGTGAGACCGAAGGCTACACCTTC
NA	TRBV24-1	TRBJ1-1	NA	CATSDQGRLNTEAFF	TGTGCCACCAGTGATCAGGGACGGCTTAACACTGAAGCTTTCTTT
TRBD1	TRBV6-5	TRBJ1-5	NA	CASSYLGPQSNRGRNQPQHF	TGTGCCAGCAGTTACCTAGGGCCCCAGTCTAACAGGGGAAGGAATCAGCCCCAGCATTTT
TRBD1	TRBV20-1	TRBJ1-1	few	CRGAGGTEAFF	TGCAGGGGAGCAGGGGGCACTGAAGCTTTCTTT
NA	TRBV2	TRBJ1-6	few	CASSDGVPYNSPLHF	TGTGCCAGCAGTGATGGGGTCCCCTATAATTCACCCCTCCACTTT
TRBD1	TRBV5-5	TRBJ2-7	NA	CASSLVDRGAYEQYF	TGTGCCAGCAGCTTGGTGGACAGGGGAGCCTACGAGCAGTACTTC
TRBD2	TRBV6-1	TRBJ2-1	NA	CASNPTSGNNEQFF	TGTGCCAGCAACCCGACTAGCGGAAACAATGAGCAGTTCTTC
NA	TRBV5-1	TRBJ1-5	once	CASSHRPGVQPQHF	TGCGCCAGCAGCCACCGACCAGGGGTCCAGCCCCAGCATTTT
TRBD2	TRBV7-2	TRBJ2-3	medium-sized	CASSLKTSGRTDTQYF	TGTGCCAGCAGCTTAAAGACTAGCGGTCGCACAGATACGCAGTATTTT
NA	TRBV20-1	TRBJ1-1	NA	CSARDLANTEAFF	TGCAGTGCTAGAGATCTAGCGAACACTGAAGCTTTCTTT
NA	TRBV20-1	TRBJ1-5	few	CSAQEVGNQPQHF	TGCAGTGCCCAAGAGGTAGGAAATCAGCCCCAGCATTTT
TRBD1	TRBV7-8	TRBJ1-2	NA	CASSLIALGQGYGYTF	TGTGCCAGCAGCTTAATCGCCCTGGGACAGGGGTATGGCTACACCTTC
NA	TRBV27	TRBJ2-7	NA	CASTPSGRVTYEQYF	TGTGCCAGCACTCCCTCCGGCAGGGTCACCTACGAGCAGTACTTC
NA	TRBV4-1	TRBJ1-5	NA	CASSQTGKNQPQHF	TGCGCCAGCAGCCAGACCGGGAAAAATCAGCCCCAGCATTTT
NA	TRBV21-1	TRBJ2-7	few	CASSRINWAGTSYEQYF	TGTGCCAGCAGCAGAATTAATTGGGCGGGAACCTCCTACGAGCAGTACTTC
NA	TRBV5-4	TRBJ1-3	NA	CASSPYKGNTIYF	TGTGCCAGCAGCCCCTACAAAGGAAACACCATATATTTT
NA	TRBV6-1	TRBJ2-5	few	CASSDETGRRQYF	TGTGCCAGCAGTGACGAGACAGGGAGGCGCCAGTACTTC